Sequencing of this TCR beta chain was carried out in a study of cytomegalovirus exposure and HLA in healthy donors. Findings of the study overall: What TCR beta sequences reportedly achieved was accurate prediction of HLA-A and HLA-B alleles in most subjects. There were some public TCRs occurring in many donors, but most TCR sequences were rare. TCR beta V segments were, for the most part, productive about 87% or about 30% of the time in an earlier analysis.

This clone was counted a single time. The antigen remains undetermined. It was with 60 Vbeta and 13 Jbeta primers that the PCR ran. Original handling: It was a later analysis that counted 79 million or so unique TCR beta chains, of which 9.5 million to 14 million were shared. Assay used: immunoSEQ multiplex PCR; TCRdb lists only in-frame clones, some missing. D and trimming come from the DNA, and the V and J calls and clone size come from that table. The sample has under 90,000 clones, 75% to 90% seen once. The TCR was taken from a man aged 18-30 years in good health and CMV-seronegative. Sequencing used PBMCs.

The DNA for the CDR3 is TGTGCCAGCACCTCTGGGGGACAGGTGGTTGAAAAACTGTTTTTT. Translating it yields CASTSGGQVVEKLFF. This chain joins TRBV25-1 and TRBJ1-4; 8 bases are a match to TRBD1. The CDR3 extends over 15 amino acids. V lost 7 bases to trimming and J lost 7 bases; unmatched junction nucleotides: 11. Germline CDR1 is MGHDK and CDR2 is SYGVNS.